This TCR beta chain was identified in a study of early T cells in non-severe SARS-CoV-2 infection. Trimming took off 8 bases at V and 4 bases at J, with 12 bases between the two ends. CDR1 MDHEN and CDR2 SYDVKM come from the germline V gene. This CDR3 is built from 13 residues. The table lists this clonotype with a few counts. TCRdb independently ran MiXCR on the 5' RACE reads; one entry per CDR3 protein. The sample yields 50,000 to 60,000 distinct CDR3 sequences, 6.2% seen once. Sequenced material: whole blood. This sequence originates from an adult who was a healthcare worker with PCR-confirmed SARS-CoV-2 infection or an uninfected control (not recorded which). This sequence joins TRBV28 and TRBJ1-5; perhaps TRBD1 as D (5 bases). The CDR3 loop is CASGGTANQPQHF. DNA for the CDR3: TGTGCCAGCGGGGGGACGGCGAATCAGCCCCAGCATTTT. Combining the CDR3 with reference TRBV28 and TRBJ1-5 gives the whole variable domain DVKVTQSSRYLVKRTGEKVFLECVQDMDHENMFWYRQDPGLGLRLIYFSYDVKMKEKGDIPEGYSVSREKKERFSLILESASTNQTSMYLCASGGTANQPQHFGDGTRLSIL.